Listed below are T cell receptor beta chains from one sample, sequenced in a study of a mutant IDH1 vaccine in newly diagnosed glioma. These receptors have no known antigen. The repertoire was sequenced with immunoSEQ multiplex PCR; TCRdb's copy has only in-frame clones and lacks some. The data contain almost 30,000 clones, around 90% of them singletons. The starting material was peripheral blood mononuclear cells (PBMCs), obtained from a glioma patient whose treatment included an IDH1 peptide vaccine. The receptors come from a woman in her forties with glioma. Some clones in this sample may be carry-over from other donors' samples. Both conserved end residues are part of each CDR3. Each record gives: J gene, V gene, clone size, D gene, CDR3 protein, CDR3 DNA. D genes are given only for firm matches. Clone size is shown for a subset of rows, as once, few, many or a class of expanded clone.

J: TRBJ1-6
V: TRBV6-6
size: once
D: -
CDR3: CASSKTGPHSPLHF
DNA: TGTGCCAGCAGTAAGACAGGTCCGCATTCACCCCTCCACTTT

J: TRBJ2-3
V: TRBV28
size: -
D: TRBD2
CDR3: CASSFSWREGGADTQYF
DNA: TGTGCCAGCAGTTTTTCCTGGCGGGAGGGTGGAGCAGATACGCAGTATTTT

J: TRBJ1-3
V: TRBV29-1
size: -
D: -
CDR3: CSVVGDSVSGNTIYF
DNA: TGCAGCGTTGTCGGTGACAGTGTCTCTGGAAACACCATATATTTT

J: TRBJ2-7
V: TRBV2
size: -
D: -
CDR3: CASSEVIRAVREQYF
DNA: TGTGCCAGCAGCGAGGTGATCAGGGCGGTCCGCGAGCAGTACTTC

J: TRBJ1-2
V: TRBV7-9
size: once
D: -
CDR3: CASSLATGFGGYTF
DNA: TGTGCCAGCAGCTTAGCCACAGGTTTTGGGGGCTACACCTTC

J: TRBJ2-7
V: TRBV29-1
size: once
D: TRBD1
CDR3: CSVTDRVYEQYF
DNA: TGCAGTGTGACGGACAGGGTCTACGAGCAGTACTTC

J: TRBJ2-5
V: TRBV5-4
size: -
D: TRBD1
CDR3: CASSFITGGPETQYF
DNA: TGTGCCAGCAGCTTTATTACAGGGGGCCCAGAGACCCAGTACTTC

J: TRBJ2-4
V: TRBV7-8
size: -
D: TRBD2
CDR3: CASSPKTVGRDIQYF
DNA: TGTGCCAGCAGCCCAAAGACGGTGGGGAGGGACATTCAGTACTTC

J: TRBJ2-5
V: TRBV7-9
size: -
D: -
CDR3: CASTWDTKYF
DNA: TGTGCCAGCACCTGGGACACTAAGTACTTC

J: TRBJ2-7
V: TRBV7-7
size: -
D: -
CDR3: CASSSTAERSCSYEQYF
DNA: TGTGCTAGCAGCTCGACGGCCGAAAGATCATGCAGCTACGAGCAGTACTTC

J: TRBJ2-5
V: TRBV5-1
size: -
D: -
CDR3: CASSLFSMDQETQYF
DNA: TGCGCCAGCAGCTTGTTTTCCATGGACCAAGAGACCCAGTACTTC

J: TRBJ1-2
V: TRBV19
size: -
D: -
CDR3: CASIDSVTNYGYTF
DNA: TGTGCCAGTATTGACAGTGTGACTAACTATGGCTACACCTTC

J: TRBJ1-1
V: TRBV5-4
size: -
D: -
CDR3: CASSGELGNTEAFF
DNA: TGTGCCAGCAGCGGGGAGCTCGGTAACACTGAAGCTTTCTTT

J: TRBJ1-6
V: TRBV7-2
size: -
D: TRBD1
CDR3: CASSYQPGQVNSPLHF
DNA: TGTGCCAGCAGCTATCAACCGGGACAGGTTAATTCACCCCTCCACTTT

J: TRBJ2-7
V: TRBV6-1
size: -
D: TRBD2
CDR3: CASHSGRRGHEQYF
DNA: TGTGCCAGCCATAGCGGGAGGAGGGGCCACGAGCAGTACTTC

J: TRBJ2-7
V: TRBV7-6
size: -
D: TRBD2
CDR3: CASSSGTGTVLYF
DNA: TGTGCCAGCAGCAGCGGGACCGGGACGGTGCTGTACTTC

J: TRBJ2-7
V: TRBV9
size: -
D: TRBD2
CDR3: CASSTGGDIGYEQYF
DNA: TGTGCCAGCAGCACCGGGGGGGACATTGGTTACGAGCAGTACTTC

J: TRBJ1-2
V: TRBV4-2
size: -
D: -
CDR3: CASSQGGPISVDYGYTF
DNA: TGTGCCAGCAGCCAAGGAGGGCCCATTTCTGTAGACTATGGCTACACCTTC

J: TRBJ2-2
V: TRBV11-2
size: -
D: TRBD1
CDR3: CASSPDRDRTGELFF
DNA: TGTGCCAGCAGCCCGGACAGGGATAGGACCGGGGAGCTGTTTTTT

J: TRBJ2-3
V: TRBV7-2
size: -
D: -
CDR3: CASRPVGDTQYF
DNA: TGTGCCAGCAGGCCCGTGGGAGATACGCAGTATTTT

J: TRBJ1-1
V: TRBV7-2
size: -
D: -
CDR3: CASSSPRGGTEAFF
DNA: TGTGCCAGCAGCTCCCCTCGGGGGGGCACTGAAGCTTTCTTT

J: TRBJ2-5
V: TRBV7-2
size: -
D: -
CDR3: CASSSGDLLMKETQYF
DNA: TGTGCCAGCTCCTCAGGGGACTTGCTAATGAAAGAGACCCAGTACTTC

J: TRBJ1-1
V: TRBV19
size: -
D: TRBD1
CDR3: CASSRLGQGNTEAFF
DNA: TGTGCCAGTAGTCGATTGGGACAGGGCAACACTGAAGCTTTCTTT

J: TRBJ2-5
V: TRBV27
size: few
D: TRBD2
CDR3: CASSRGGASQETQYF
DNA: TGTGCCAGCTCCCGCGGGGGGGCCAGCCAAGAGACCCAGTACTTC

J: TRBJ2-1
V: TRBV9
size: few
D: -
CDR3: CASTSSYNEQFF
DNA: TGTGCCAGCACAAGCTCCTACAATGAGCAGTTCTTC

J: TRBJ1-4
V: TRBV27
size: -
D: -
CDR3: CASSFRMGPGEKLFF
DNA: TGTGCCAGCAGTTTTCGTATGGGGCCGGGGGAAAAACTGTTTTTT

J: TRBJ2-7
V: TRBV7-9
size: -
D: -
CDR3: CASSVNEQYF
DNA: TGTGCCAGCAGCGTAAACGAGCAGTACTTC

J: TRBJ2-1
V: TRBV15
size: -
D: -
CDR3: CATSRDRNEQFF
DNA: TGTGCCACCAGCAGGGACAGAAATGAGCAGTTCTTC

J: TRBJ1-1
V: TRBV10-1
size: once
D: -
CDR3: CASSESLGGNTEAFF
DNA: TGCGCCAGCAGTGAGTCGTTGGGGGGTAACACTGAAGCTTTCTTT

J: TRBJ1-1
V: TRBV7-8
size: -
D: -
CDR3: CASSLGPLNTEAFF
DNA: TGTGCCAGCAGCCTGGGACCCCTGAACACTGAAGCTTTCTTT

J: TRBJ2-7
V: TRBV4-2
size: -
D: TRBD2
CDR3: CASSQDTAGGPYEQYF
DNA: TGTGCCAGCAGCCAAGATACAGCGGGGGGCCCCTACGAGCAGTACTTC

J: TRBJ1-1
V: TRBV4-1
size: -
D: -
CDR3: CASSLLDNVNTEAFF
DNA: TGCGCCAGCAGTCTCCTGGACAATGTGAACACTGAAGCTTTCTTT

J: TRBJ2-3
V: TRBV19
size: -
D: TRBD2
CDR3: CASSILAGGRTDTQYF
DNA: TGTGCCAGTAGTATACTAGCGGGGGGAAGAACAGATACGCAGTATTTT

J: TRBJ1-2
V: TRBV28
size: -
D: -
CDR3: CASSLRRGYTF
DNA: TGTGCCAGCAGTTTAAGGAGAGGCTACACCTTC

J: TRBJ1-1
V: TRBV4-1
size: -
D: -
CDR3: CASSQDPSTEAFF
DNA: TGCGCCAGCAGCCAAGATCCGAGTACTGAAGCTTTCTTT